This passage covers 16 T cell receptor beta chains from one sample sequenced in a study of cytomegalovirus exposure and HLA in healthy donors. 60 Vbeta and 13 Jbeta primers were used in PCR. Clones were sequenced by immunoSEQ multiplex PCR, and TCRdb holds only the in-frame ones, with some missing. The data contain 150,000 to 200,000 clones, around 80% of them singletons. Sequenced material: PBMCs. The receptors here all came from a man between 40 and 49 years old in good health and CMV-seronegative.

The CDR3 region is CASSLSGSGDGYTF. The CDR3 bases are TGTGCCAGCAGCTTGTCGGGAAGTGGAGATGGCTACACCTTC. The chain carries TRBV5-5 and TRBJ1-2, with D uncertain. Between the trimmed V and J ends, which lost 1 base and 6 bases, there was a span of 13 bases. The CDR3 extends over 14 amino acids. The germline gives CDR1 SGHKS, CDR2 YYEKEE (reference sequence).

This chain joins TRBV14 and TRBJ2-1, with 11 bases lining up with TRBD2. Germline loops: CDR1 SGHDN, CDR2 FVKESK. The CDR3 is 20 residues long. V dropped 3 bases and J dropped 3; count of bases not matched to a gene: 16. CDR3 protein: CASSQGDRFFGLAGYNEQFF. Written as DNA, the CDR3 is TGTGCCAGCAGCCAGGGGGACAGATTCTTCGGACTAGCGGGCTACAATGAGCAGTTCTTC.

V gene TRBV10-1 combines with J gene TRBJ2-7; the match to TRBD1 covers 7 bases. The CDR3 sequence is 15 residues long. Germline V lookup: CDR1 WNHNN, CDR2 SYGVQD (reference sequence). Trimming cost V 2 bases and J 4 bases; bases outside gene matches: 8. CDR3 DNA sequence: TGCGCCAGCAGTGAGAACCTCGGGACAGAATACGAGCAGTACTTC. The encoded protein is CASSENLGTEYEQYF.

The rearrangement links TRBV19 to TRBJ2-7; 7 nucleotides match TRBD1. Germline V lookup: CDR1 LNHDA, CDR2 SQIVND (reference sequence). With 4 bases clipped from V and 2 bases from J, the junction kept 29 bases outside the gene matches. The CDR3 sequence is 22 residues long. The CDR3 region has the DNA TGTGCCAGTAGTACCCGAAATACTTGGACATCATCCTGGACAGGTCCTACCTACGAGCAGTACTTC. It is translated as CASSTRNTWTSSWTGPTYEQYF.

The J gene is TRBJ2-3, the V gene TRBV7-2; 12 bases are a match to TRBD2. This CDR3 comprises 15 residues. Unmatched junction bases numbered 7, after V lost 4 bases and J lost 8 bases. CDR1 and CDR2 from the germline V gene are SGHTA and FQGNSA. The CDR3 reads CASSSPSGGASTQYF. In DNA form, the CDR3 reads TGTGCCAGCAGCTCCCCTAGCGGGGGGGCTTCTACGCAGTATTTT.

V and J are TRBV9 and TRBJ1-1; 7 bases agree with TRBD1. Germline lookup yields CDR1 SGDLS and CDR2 YYNGEE. CDR3 size: 15 residues. Trimming removed 4 bases from V and 5 bases from J; junction bases left unmatched: 11. The CDR3 DNA sequence: TGTGCCAGCAGCACGCACAGGGGTCGGGGGACTGAAGCTTTCTTT. Protein: CASSTHRGRGTEAFF.

This clone was recorded only once. This chain links TRBV19 with TRBJ1-5, with a possible D match to TRBD1 (6 bases). Germline lookup yields CDR1 LNHDA and CDR2 SQIVND (reference sequence). CDR3 length: 13 amino acids. V lost 8 bases and J lost 4, with 12 bases in between. The CDR3 reads CASQDRLNQPQHF. Written as DNA, the CDR3 is TGTGCCAGTCAAGACAGGTTAAATCAGCCCCAGCATTTT.

The V gene is TRBV30, the J gene TRBJ2-5; D is possibly TRBD2 (6 bases). The J call may be mistaken, given a closer DNA end match to TRBJ2-7. Per the germline V gene, CDR1 is GTSNPN and CDR2 is SVGIG (reference sequence). The CDR3 has 13 residues. For the CDR3, the DNA is TGTGCCTGGAGTGGGGGGGTAGGGCACGAGCAGTACTTC. It translates to CAWSGGVGHEQYF.

The CDR3 DNA reads TGTGCCAGCAGTGAATCTCCGGGGATTAGCAATCAGCCCCAGCATTTT. Protein product: CASSESPGISNQPQHF. The V gene is TRBV2, the J gene TRBJ1-5; D remains unclear. Germline V gene lookup returns CDR1 SNHLY and CDR2 FYNNEI. Trimming stripped 2 bases from V and 0 bases from J, with 11 bases between. The CDR3 runs to 16 residues.

This rearrangement joins TRBV5-1 to TRBJ1-1; 11 bases are shared with TRBD1. Germline CDR1 SGHRS, CDR2 YFSETQ. After removal of 4 bases from V and 3 bases from J, the junction contained 5 bases not matched to a gene. This CDR3 has 15 amino acids. The CDR3 reads CASSRTGGSDTEAFF. The CDR3 bases are TGCGCCAGCAGCCGGACAGGGGGCTCGGACACTGAAGCTTTCTTT. Using reference TRBV5-1 and TRBJ1-1 for the parts outside the CDR3, the full variable domain is KAGVTQTPRYLIKTRGQQVTLSCSPISGHRSVSWYQQTPGQGLQFLFEYFSETQRNKGNFPGRFSGRQFSNSRSEMNVSTLELGDSALYLCASSRTGGSDTEAFFGQGTRLTVV.

The rearrangement joins TRBV6-5 to TRBJ1-6; D perhaps matches TRBD1 (5 bases). This CDR3 region has 15 residues. Germline V gene sequence: CDR1 MNHEY, CDR2 SVGAGI. V was trimmed by 8 bases and J by 7 bases, leaving 18 bases between them. CDR3 in amino acids: CASWGEGTGNSPLHF. The CDR3 DNA is TGTGCCAGCTGGGGGGAGGGGACGGGCAATTCACCCCTCCACTTT.

J is TRBJ2-5 and V is TRBV11-2; 11 bases map to TRBD2. The CDR3 is 16 amino acids. V was pared by 5 bases and J by 5 bases, with 10 bases of the junction left unmatched. Germline V lookup: CDR1 SGHAT, CDR2 FQNNGV. CDR3: CASSGIAGGFRETQYF. The DNA of the CDR3 is TGTGCCAGCAGCGGGATAGCGGGAGGGTTTCGGGAGACCCAGTACTTC.

There are a few counts of this clone. CDR3 DNA sequence: TGTGCCAGCTCACAGGGGAGGGACAATGAGCAGTTCTTC. Protein sequence: CASSQGRDNEQFF. The chain recombines TRBV18 with TRBJ2-1, with 7 positions matching TRBD2. The CDR3 spans 13 residues. Looked up from germline, CDR1 is KGHSH and CDR2 is LQKENI. The V gene end was trimmed by 4 bases and the J gene end by 5 bases; junction bases not matched to a gene: 2.

The rearrangement joins TRBV7-9 to TRBJ2-1, with 10 nucleotides matching TRBD1. In germline, CDR1 is SEHNR, CDR2 FQNEAQ (reference sequence). V shed 7 bases and J 6 bases; nucleotides not matched to a gene: 9. The CDR3 consists of 15 residues. This CDR3 reads CASIGPDRGINEQFF. The CDR3 DNA follows: TGTGCCAGCATCGGTCCGGACAGGGGGATCAATGAGCAGTTCTTC.

This clone was counted between two and nine times. The chain combines TRBV29-1 with TRBJ2-7, with D possibly being TRBD1 (6 bases). Trimming removed 0 bases at V and 2 bases at J, with 11 bases between. The CDR3 runs 14 residues. Looked up from germline, CDR1 is SQVTM and CDR2 is ANQGSEA. In DNA form, the CDR3 reads TGCAGCGTTGAAGATCCAGGGGAAACCTACGAGCAGTACTTC. Protein: CSVEDPGETYEQYF.

The chain couples TRBV4-1 to TRBJ1-1; D gene ambiguous. This CDR3 contains 15 residues. Germline-derived CDR1 and CDR2 are MGHRA and YSYEKL. V was cut by 0 bases and J by 1 base, with 9 bases left in between. The CDR3 DNA reads as TGCGCCAGCAGCCAAGATGAACACCCGAACACTGAAGCTTTCTTT. It codes for CASSQDEHPNTEAFF.